This T cell receptor (beta chain) was recorded in a study of shared clonotypes between healthy human individuals. At the level of the study: The study used three CD4 naive, three CD4 memory, two CD8 naive and one CD8 memory plate per donor. Overall study results and limits: Generation of non-shared clonotypes was less probable than generation of clonotypes shared by all four donors. Sampling covered blood only; tissue repertoires likely differ.

As to this clone: Its antigen is not known.

Method: immunoSEQ multiplex PCR; TCRdb's copy keeps in-frame clones and lacks some. The sample lists millions of clones; 85% to 95% were seen once. The CDR3 loop spans 14 amino acids. Trimming cost V 4 bases and J 0 bases, with 8 bases left between them. CDR1 is SGDLS and CDR2 is YYNGEE in the germline V gene. V gene TRBV9 combines with J gene TRBJ2-1; D is undetermined. The clonotype was recovered from a man younger than 35 in good health. Some clones in this sample may be carry-over from other donors' samples. The sequenced sample was naive CD4+ T cells from PBMCs. Indicated subset: CD45RA+ positively selected. In DNA form, the CDR3 reads TGTGCCAGCAGCCCCTGGGGCTCCTACAATGAGCAGTTCTTC. Its translation: CASSPWGSYNEQFF.